Listed below are T cell receptor beta chains from one sample, sequenced in a study of long-term antiretroviral therapy in people with HIV. The data were produced by immunoSEQ multiplex PCR, yet TCRdb's version contains in-frame clones alone and is incomplete. The table includes approximately 16,000 clones, around 73% detected once. Material: unsorted PBMCs, obtained 3.1 to 3.3 years after starting antiretroviral therapy. The origin of the receptors is a woman in her forties with HIV. The CDR3 runs from the conserved cysteine through the conserved F or W. D genes are given only for firm matches. Clone size is stated in some rows and not others, as once, few, many or a class when expanded.

CASSSLVRGLGTDTQYF	TGCGCCAGCAGTTCACTGGTACGAGGGCTGGGCACAGATACGCAGTATTTT	.	17	.	TRBV5-1	TRBJ2-3
CSPKRENEQFF	TGCAGCCCCAAGCGGGAGAATGAGCAGTTCTTC	.	11	TRBD2	TRBV29-1	TRBJ2-1
CAWSPRGKVTEAFF	TGTGCCTGGAGTCCCAGGGGAAAGGTCACTGAAGCTTTCTTT	.	14	.	TRBV30	TRBJ1-1
CAISELLTGNEQYF	TGTGCCATCAGTGAGTTATTGACAGGAAACGAGCAGTACTTC	.	14	.	TRBV10-3	TRBJ2-7
CASSPSRQDLRTDTQYF	TGTGCCAGCAGTCCGTCCCGACAGGACCTTCGCACAGATACGCAGTATTTT	.	17	.	TRBV27	TRBJ2-3
CASSGTSGPYEQYF	TGTGCCAGCAGCGGGACTAGCGGGCCCTACGAGCAGTACTTC	.	14	TRBD2	TRBV5-4	TRBJ2-7
CASSQEGGPGNTEAFF	TGCGCCAGCAGCCAAGAGGGGGGGCCGGGGAACACTGAAGCTTTCTTT	.	16	.	TRBV4-3	TRBJ1-1
CASSLGSSYEQYF	TGCGCCAGCAGCTTGGGGAGCTCCTACGAGCAGTACTTC	.	13	.	TRBV5-1	TRBJ2-7
CASSPGLSSYNEQFF	TGTGCCAGCAGCCCGGGCCTCAGCTCCTACAATGAGCAGTTCTTC	.	15	.	TRBV7-9	TRBJ2-1
CASSAGTGSRYTEAFF	TGTGCCAGCAGCGCCGGGACAGGGTCAAGGTACACTGAAGCTTTCTTT	.	16	TRBD1	TRBV7-9	TRBJ1-1
CASSSDRANRSPLHF	TGTGCCAGCAGCTCCGACAGGGCTAACAGATCACCCCTCCACTTT	few	15	TRBD1	TRBV5-4	TRBJ1-6
CASTSRVITGELFF	TGTGCCAGCACCTCCCGGGTCATCACCGGGGAGCTGTTTTTT	.	14	.	TRBV13	TRBJ2-2
CASSYSSPSDIQYF	TGTGCCAGCAGTTACTCAAGCCCTTCCGACATTCAGTACTTC	.	14	.	TRBV6-6	TRBJ2-4
CASRPGTANYGYTF	TGTGCCAGCAGGCCCGGGACAGCAAACTATGGCTACACCTTC	.	14	TRBD1	TRBV27	TRBJ1-2
CASTQGGSTGANVLTF	TGTGCCAGCACACAAGGGGGATCCACTGGGGCCAACGTCCTGACTTTC	.	16	.	TRBV7-8	TRBJ2-6
CASTPSGPYEQYF	TGTGCCAGCACCCCATCGGGGCCCTACGAGCAGTACTTC	.	13	.	TRBV25-1	TRBJ2-7
CASRIALYGYTF	TGTGCCAGCAGAATAGCCCTCTATGGCTACACCTTC	few	12	.	TRBV2	TRBJ1-2
CASSLLGGGDTQYF	TGTGCCAGCAGTCTCCTTGGGGGTGGAGATACGCAGTATTTT	.	14	.	TRBV6-5	TRBJ2-3
CASSEIGTFLDQPQHF	TGTGCCAGCAGTGAAATAGGCACTTTTCTAGATCAGCCCCAGCATTTT	.	16	.	TRBV6-1	TRBJ1-5
CASSLNRGANYGYTF	TGTGCCAGCAGCTTGAATAGGGGAGCTAACTATGGCTACACCTTC	.	15	.	TRBV5-4	TRBJ1-2
CASRPQGTSNQPQHF	TGTGCCAGTAGACCTCAGGGGACGAGCAATCAGCCCCAGCATTTT	few	15	.	TRBV19	TRBJ1-5
CASSSLLGGLNTEAFF	TGTGCCAGCAGCTCATTACTAGGGGGCCTGAACACTGAAGCTTTCTTT	few	16	TRBD1	TRBV7-9	TRBJ1-1
CASSRQTGIQPYSNQPQHF	TGCGCCAGCAGCCGACAGACAGGGATCCAACCTTATAGCAATCAGCCCCAGCATTTT	.	19	TRBD1	TRBV4-1	TRBJ1-5
CASSHPPASGGIGEQFF	TGTGCCAGCAGTCACCCCCCGGCTAGCGGGGGGATAGGGGAGCAGTTCTTC	few	17	TRBD2	TRBV7-3	TRBJ2-1
CASSIRTGGGVGNQPQHF	TGTGCCAGCAGTATCCGGACAGGGGGCGGTGTGGGCAATCAGCCCCAGCATTTT	once	18	TRBD1	TRBV2	TRBJ1-5
CASSTPTGRVTTGELFF	TGTGCCAGTAGTACCCCGACAGGGCGAGTAACCACCGGGGAGCTGTTTTTT	.	17	TRBD1	TRBV19	TRBJ2-2
CASSFLAGAYNEQFF	TGTGCCAGCAGTTTTCTAGCGGGGGCGTACAATGAGCAGTTCTTC	.	15	TRBD2	TRBV6-5	TRBJ2-1
CASSEASGREGGYTF	TGTGCCAGCAGTGAAGCGTCGGGCAGGGAGGGTGGCTACACCTTC	.	15	.	TRBV6-1	TRBJ1-2
CASSYSAAINSPLHF	TGTGCCAGCAGTTACTCGGCAGCGATTAATTCACCCCTCCACTTT	.	15	.	TRBV6-5	TRBJ1-6
CASSPSETQYF	TGTGCCAGCTCACCATCAGAGACCCAGTACTTC	.	11	.	TRBV18	TRBJ2-5
CASSGGRGKNTEAFF	TGTGCCAGCAGCGGGGGGCGGGGGAAGAACACTGAAGCTTTCTTT	.	15	.	TRBV5-4	TRBJ1-1
CASSTGQGGNTIYF	TGTGCCAGCTCTACAGGGCAGGGAGGAAACACCATATATTTT	.	14	.	TRBV18	TRBJ1-3
CSGGHWGAGELFF	TGCAGCGGTGGACATTGGGGCGCCGGGGAGCTGTTTTTT	.	13	.	TRBV29-1	TRBJ2-2
CASSGAPPYEQYF	TGTGCCAGCAGCGGGGCCCCACCCTACGAGCAGTACTTC	.	13	.	TRBV5-6	TRBJ2-7
CASSEGRTSGGNTDTQYF	TGTGCCAGCAGTGAAGGCAGGACTAGCGGGGGAAACACAGATACGCAGTATTTT	.	18	TRBD2	TRBV2	TRBJ2-3
CASSYSGQPAGNTIYF	TGTGCCAGCAGTTACTCGGGACAACCTGCTGGAAACACCATATATTTT	.	16	.	TRBV6-6	TRBJ1-3
CASSEARGGTNEKLFF	TGTGCCAGCAGTGAAGCCCGGGGGGGAACTAATGAAAAACTGTTTTTT	.	16	.	TRBV6-1	TRBJ1-4
CASSSTDTQYF	TGTGCCAGCAGTTCTACAGATACGCAGTATTTT	.	11	.	TRBV6-6	TRBJ2-3
CASSLSLAGDTGELFF	TGCGCCAGCAGCTTGTCACTAGCGGGGGACACCGGGGAGCTGTTTTTT	.	16	TRBD2	TRBV5-1	TRBJ2-2
CASSLRVVWELNYGYTF	TGTGCCAGCAGTTTAAGGGTAGTTTGGGAACTGAACTATGGCTACACCTTC	.	17	.	TRBV28	TRBJ1-2
CASSRQSYNSPLHF	TGTGCCAGCAGCCGACAGTCTTATAATTCACCCCTCCACTTT	.	14	.	TRBV7-2	TRBJ1-6
CASSLSTEAFF	TGTGCCAGCAGCTTGAGCACTGAAGCTTTCTTT	.	11	.	TRBV7-2	TRBJ1-1
CASSDQKQGPHQPQHF	TGTGCCAGCAGTGATCAGAAACAGGGGCCCCATCAGCCCCAGCATTTT	.	16	TRBD1	TRBV25-1	TRBJ1-5
CAASKDYSGANVLTF	TGTGCCGCCTCAAAGGACTACTCTGGGGCCAACGTCCTGACTTTC	.	15	.	TRBV7-9	TRBJ2-6
CAISFSGQGADGYTF	TGTGCCATCAGCTTCTCTGGACAGGGGGCGGATGGCTACACCTTC	.	15	TRBD1	TRBV10-3	TRBJ1-2
CASSLDPSGGAQTQYF	TGCGCCAGCAGCTTGGACCCTAGCGGGGGGGCACAGACCCAGTACTTC	.	16	TRBD2	TRBV5-1	TRBJ2-5
CASSFSTHEQYF	TGTGCCAGCAGCTTCAGTACCCACGAGCAGTACTTC	.	12	.	TRBV5-6	TRBJ2-7
CASSFLDGVKDGYTF	TGCGCCAGCAGCTTCCTGGATGGGGTAAAGGATGGCTACACCTTC	.	15	.	TRBV5-1	TRBJ1-2
CAISEDRGRSNEKLFF	TGTGCCATCAGTGAGGATAGGGGGCGTTCTAATGAAAAACTGTTTTTT	.	16	TRBD1	TRBV10-3	TRBJ1-4
CAWRSGTGGAREQFF	TGTGCCTGGAGATCCGGGACAGGGGGTGCGAGGGAGCAGTTCTTC	.	15	TRBD1	TRBV30	TRBJ2-1
CSATTDSYNEQFF	TGCAGCGCCACGACAGACTCCTACAATGAGCAGTTCTTC	.	13	.	TRBV29-1	TRBJ2-1
CASIFRTGRNEAFF	TGTGCCAGCATTTTCCGGACAGGGAGGAATGAAGCTTTCTTT	.	14	TRBD1	TRBV19	TRBJ1-1
CASSSGTGSREQFF	TGTGCCAGCTCCTCCGGGACAGGGTCGCGTGAGCAGTTCTTC	.	14	TRBD1	TRBV18	TRBJ2-1
CASSLEAGLQYTF	TGTGCCAGCAGCTTGGAGGCGGGGCTTCAGTACACCTTC	.	13	.	TRBV5-5	TRBJ1-2
CASKGRENGELFF	TGTGCCAGCAAAGGCAGGGAAAACGGGGAGCTGTTTTTT	.	13	.	TRBV2	TRBJ2-2